The entry below describes one T cell receptor beta chain. This sample was taken from a study of technical replicates of blood from several donors. The CDR3 length is 14 residues. Per the germline V gene, CDR1 is SGDLS and CDR2 is YYNGEE. V was clipped by 0 bases and J by 6 bases, with 10 bases between them. Sequencing used immunoSEQ multiplex PCR; TCRdb keeps in-frame clones, though not all of them. Of around 83,000 clones listed, approximately 94% were seen once; the top ten hold 0.25%. This TCR was sampled from a human donor in good health. Sequencing used T cells isolated from PBMCs. The rearrangement uses TRBV9 and TRBJ2-1; a weak D match, TRBD2 (6 bases). This CDR3 is CASSVGISGNEQFF. The CDR3 nucleotides read TGTGCCAGCAGCGTAGGGATTAGCGGCAATGAGCAGTTCTTC.